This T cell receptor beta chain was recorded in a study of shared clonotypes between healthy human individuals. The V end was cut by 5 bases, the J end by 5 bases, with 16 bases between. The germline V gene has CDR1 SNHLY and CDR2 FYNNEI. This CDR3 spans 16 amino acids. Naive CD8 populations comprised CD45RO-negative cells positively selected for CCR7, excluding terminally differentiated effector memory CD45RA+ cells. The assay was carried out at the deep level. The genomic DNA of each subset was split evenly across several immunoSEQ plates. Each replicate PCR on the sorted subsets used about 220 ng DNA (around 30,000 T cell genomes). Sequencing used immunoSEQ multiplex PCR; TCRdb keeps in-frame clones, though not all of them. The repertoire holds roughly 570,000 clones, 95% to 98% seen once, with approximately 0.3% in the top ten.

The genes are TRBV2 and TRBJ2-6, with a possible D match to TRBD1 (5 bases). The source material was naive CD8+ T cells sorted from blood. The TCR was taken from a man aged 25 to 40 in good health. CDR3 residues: CASSWVGQSRANVLTF. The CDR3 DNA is TGTGCCAGCAGTTGGGTTGGACAAAGTCGGGCCAACGTCCTGACTTTC. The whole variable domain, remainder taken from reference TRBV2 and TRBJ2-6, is EPEVTQTPSHQVTQMGQEVILRCVPISNHLYFYWYRQILGQKVEFLVSFYNNEISEKSEIFDDQFSVERPDGSNFTLKIRSTKLEDSAMYFCASSWVGQSRANVLTFGAGSRLTVL.